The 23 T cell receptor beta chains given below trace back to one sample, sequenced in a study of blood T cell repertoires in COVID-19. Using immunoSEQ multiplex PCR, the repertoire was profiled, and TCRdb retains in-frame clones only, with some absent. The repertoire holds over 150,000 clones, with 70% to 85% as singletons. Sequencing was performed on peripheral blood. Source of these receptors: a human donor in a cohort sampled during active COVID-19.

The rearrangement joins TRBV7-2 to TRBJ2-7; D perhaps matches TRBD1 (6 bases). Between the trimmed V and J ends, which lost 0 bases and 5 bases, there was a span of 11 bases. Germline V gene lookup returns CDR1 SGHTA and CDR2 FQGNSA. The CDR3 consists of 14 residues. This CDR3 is CASSLAGGANEQYF. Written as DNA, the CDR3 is TGTGCCAGCAGCTTAGCTGGGGGCGCCAACGAGCAGTACTTC. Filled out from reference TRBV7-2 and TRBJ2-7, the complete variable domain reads GAGVSQSPSNKVTEKGKDVELRCDPISGHTALYWYRQSLGQGLEFLIYFQGNSAPDKSGLPSDRFSAERTGGSVSTLTIQRTQQEDSAVYLCASSLAGGANEQYFGPGTRLTVT.

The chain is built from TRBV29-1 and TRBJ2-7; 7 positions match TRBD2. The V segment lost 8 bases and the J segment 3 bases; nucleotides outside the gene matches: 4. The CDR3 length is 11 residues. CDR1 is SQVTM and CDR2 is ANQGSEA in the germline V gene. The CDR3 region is CSPWGGYEQYF. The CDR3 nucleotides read TGCAGCCCCTGGGGGGGCTACGAGCAGTACTTC.

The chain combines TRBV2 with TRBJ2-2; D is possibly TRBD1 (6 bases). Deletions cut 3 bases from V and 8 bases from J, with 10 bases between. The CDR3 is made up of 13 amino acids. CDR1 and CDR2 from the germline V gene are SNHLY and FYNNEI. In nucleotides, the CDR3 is TGTGCCAGCAGTGAGATCAGGGGAGGGGAGCTGTTTTTT. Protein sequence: CASSEIRGGELFF.

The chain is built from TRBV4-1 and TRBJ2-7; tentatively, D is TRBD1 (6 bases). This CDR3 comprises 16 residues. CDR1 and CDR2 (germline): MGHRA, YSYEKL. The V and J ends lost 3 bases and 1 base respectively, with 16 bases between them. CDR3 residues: CASSHPPDRRSYEQYF. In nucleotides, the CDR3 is TGCGCCAGCAGCCATCCCCCGGACAGAAGATCCTACGAGCAGTACTTC.

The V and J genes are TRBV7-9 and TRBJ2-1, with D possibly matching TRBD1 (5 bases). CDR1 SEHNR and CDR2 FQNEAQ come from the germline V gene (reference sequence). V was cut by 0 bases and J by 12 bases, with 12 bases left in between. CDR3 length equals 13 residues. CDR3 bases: TGTGCCAGCAGCTTAGCAGGGGCTTGGCGGCAGTTCTTC. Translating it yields CASSLAGAWRQFF.

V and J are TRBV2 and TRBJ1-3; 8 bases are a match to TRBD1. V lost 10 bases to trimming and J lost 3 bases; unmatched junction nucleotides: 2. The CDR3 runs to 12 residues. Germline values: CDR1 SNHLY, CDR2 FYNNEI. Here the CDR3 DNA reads TGTGCCAAGACAGGGGTTGGAAACACCATATATTTT. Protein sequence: CAKTGVGNTIYF.

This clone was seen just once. CDR3 protein: CATSLGGFPGATNEKLFF. CDR3 nucleotides: TGTGCCACCAGTTTAGGGGGCTTCCCGGGTGCAACTAATGAAAAACTGTTTTTT. The rearrangement uses TRBV24-1 and TRBJ1-4; 7 nucleotides align to TRBD1. Germline values: CDR1 KGHDR, CDR2 SFDVKD. The CDR3 contains 18 residues. V dropped 6 bases and J dropped 0; count of bases not matched to a gene: 12.

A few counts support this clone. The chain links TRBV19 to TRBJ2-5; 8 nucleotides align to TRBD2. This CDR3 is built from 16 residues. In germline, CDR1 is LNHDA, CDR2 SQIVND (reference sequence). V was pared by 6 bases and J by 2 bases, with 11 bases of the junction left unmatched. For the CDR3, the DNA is TGTGCCAGTAGCATATCTAGCGGGTATAAGCAAGAGACCCAGTACTTC. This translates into CASSISSGYKQETQYF. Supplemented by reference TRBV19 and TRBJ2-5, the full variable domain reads DGGITQSPKYLFRKEGQNVTLSCEQNLNHDAMYWYRQDPGQGLRLIYYSQIVNDFQKGDIAEGYSVSREKKESFPLTVTSAQKNPTAFYLCASSISSGYKQETQYFGPGTRLLVL.

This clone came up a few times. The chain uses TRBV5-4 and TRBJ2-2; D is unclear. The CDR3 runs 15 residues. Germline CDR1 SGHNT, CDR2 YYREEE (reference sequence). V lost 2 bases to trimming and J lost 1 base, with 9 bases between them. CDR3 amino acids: CASSLFPGNTGELFF. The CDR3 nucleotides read TGTGCCAGCAGCTTATTTCCGGGGAACACCGGGGAGCTGTTTTTT.

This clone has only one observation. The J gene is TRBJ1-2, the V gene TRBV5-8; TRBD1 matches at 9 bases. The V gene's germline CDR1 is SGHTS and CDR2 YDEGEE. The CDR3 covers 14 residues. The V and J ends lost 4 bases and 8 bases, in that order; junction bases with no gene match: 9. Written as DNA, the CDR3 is TGTGCCAGCAGCAGGGACAGGGTTATCCACGGCTACACCTTC. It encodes CASSRDRVIHGYTF.

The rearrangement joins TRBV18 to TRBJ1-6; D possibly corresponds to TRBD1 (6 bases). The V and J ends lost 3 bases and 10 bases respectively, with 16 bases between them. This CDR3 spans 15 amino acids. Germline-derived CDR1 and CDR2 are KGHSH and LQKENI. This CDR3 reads CASSPSLAGESPLHF. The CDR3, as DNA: TGTGCCAGCTCACCTAGTTTGGCAGGGGAATCACCCCTCCACTTT.

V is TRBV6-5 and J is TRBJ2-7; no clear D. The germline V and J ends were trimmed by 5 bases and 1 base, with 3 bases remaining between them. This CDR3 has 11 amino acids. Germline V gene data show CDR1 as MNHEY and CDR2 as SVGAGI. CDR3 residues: CASSPSYEQYF. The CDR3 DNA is TGTGCCAGCAGTCCATCCTACGAGCAGTACTTC.

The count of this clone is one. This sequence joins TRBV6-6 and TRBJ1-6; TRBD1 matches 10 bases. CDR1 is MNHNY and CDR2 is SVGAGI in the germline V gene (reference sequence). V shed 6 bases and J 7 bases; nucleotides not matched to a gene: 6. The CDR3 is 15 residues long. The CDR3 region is CASSFPGQGNSPLHF. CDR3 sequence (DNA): TGTGCCAGCAGCTTTCCGGGACAGGGGAATTCACCCCTCCACTTT.

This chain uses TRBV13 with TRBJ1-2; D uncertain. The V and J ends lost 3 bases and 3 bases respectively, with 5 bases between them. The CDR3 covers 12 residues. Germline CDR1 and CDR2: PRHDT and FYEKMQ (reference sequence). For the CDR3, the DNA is TGTGCCAGCAGCTTCCGGGACTATGGCTACACCTTC. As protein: CASSFRDYGYTF. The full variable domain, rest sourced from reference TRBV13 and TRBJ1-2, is AAGVIQSPRHLIKEKRETATLKCYPIPRHDTVYWYQQGPGQDPQFLISFYEKMQSDKGSIPDRFSAQQFSDYHSELNMSSLELGDSALYFCASSFRDYGYTFGSGTRLTVV.

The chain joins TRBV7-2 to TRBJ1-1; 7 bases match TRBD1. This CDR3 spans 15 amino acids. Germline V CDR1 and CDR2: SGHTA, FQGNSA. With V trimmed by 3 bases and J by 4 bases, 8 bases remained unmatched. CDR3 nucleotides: TGTGCCAGCAGCTTTAGTACGGGACAGCGCACTGAAGCTTTCTTT. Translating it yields CASSFSTGQRTEAFF. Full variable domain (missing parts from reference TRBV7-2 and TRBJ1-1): GAGVSQSPSNKVTEKGKDVELRCDPISGHTALYWYRQSLGQGLEFLIYFQGNSAPDKSGLPSDRFSAERTGGSVSTLTIQRTQQEDSAVYLCASSFSTGQRTEAFFGQGTRLTVV.

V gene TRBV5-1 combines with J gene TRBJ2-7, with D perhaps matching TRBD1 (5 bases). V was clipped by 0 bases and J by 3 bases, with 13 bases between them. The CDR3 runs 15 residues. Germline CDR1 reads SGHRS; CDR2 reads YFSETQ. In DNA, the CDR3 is TGCGCCAGCAGCTTGGCCCAAGGGGCCCTCTACGAGCAGTACTTC. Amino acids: CASSLAQGALYEQYF.

Here the CDR3 reads CASSLEGQGGHEQYF. CDR3 nucleotides: TGTGCCAGCAGCTTAGAGGGACAGGGTGGCCACGAGCAGTACTTC. The rearrangement links TRBV7-9 to TRBJ2-7, with 9 bases that match TRBD1. The germline CDR1 and CDR2 sequences are SEHNR and FQNEAQ (reference sequence). CDR3 length: 15 amino acids. Losses at the gene ends were 1 base for V and 5 bases for J; bases not matched to a gene: 6. The whole variable domain, filled in from reference TRBV7-9 and TRBJ2-7, reads DTGVSQNPRHKITKRGQNVTFRCDPISEHNRLYWYRQTLGQGPEFLTYFQNEAQLEKSRLLSDRFSAERPKGSFSTLEIQRTEQGDSAMYLCASSLEGQGGHEQYFGPGTRLTVT.

CDR3 in DNA: TGTGCCAGCAGCCAACCGGGACTAGCGGGAACAGATACGCAGTATTTT. It encodes CASSQPGLAGTDTQYF. The chain carries TRBV4-2 and TRBJ2-3, with 13 bases matching TRBD2. Germline V gene lookup returns CDR1 LGHNA and CDR2 YNFKEQ. V was pared by 2 bases and J by 3 bases, with 2 bases of the junction left unmatched. The length of the CDR3 is 16 residues.

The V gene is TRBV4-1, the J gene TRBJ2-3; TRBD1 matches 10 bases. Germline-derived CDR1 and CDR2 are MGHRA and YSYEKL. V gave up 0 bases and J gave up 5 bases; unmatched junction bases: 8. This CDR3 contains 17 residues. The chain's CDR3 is CASSQDSGTGEGDTQYF. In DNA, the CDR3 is TGCGCCAGCAGCCAAGATTCCGGGACAGGGGAGGGAGATACGCAGTATTTT.

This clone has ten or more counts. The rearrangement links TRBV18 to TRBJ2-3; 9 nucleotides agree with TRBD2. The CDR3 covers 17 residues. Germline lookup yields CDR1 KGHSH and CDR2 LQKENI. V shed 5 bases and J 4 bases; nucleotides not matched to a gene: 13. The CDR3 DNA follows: TGTGCCAGCTCATCTCTTAGCGGGAGAGGGTATGCAGATACGCAGTATTTT. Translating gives CASSSLSGRGYADTQYF.

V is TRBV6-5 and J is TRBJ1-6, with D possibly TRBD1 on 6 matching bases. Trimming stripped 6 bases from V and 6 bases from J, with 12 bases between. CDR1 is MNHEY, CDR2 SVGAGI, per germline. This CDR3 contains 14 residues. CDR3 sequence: CASRTTGTNSPLHF. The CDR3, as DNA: TGTGCCAGCAGGACGACAGGAACTAATTCACCCCTCCACTTT.

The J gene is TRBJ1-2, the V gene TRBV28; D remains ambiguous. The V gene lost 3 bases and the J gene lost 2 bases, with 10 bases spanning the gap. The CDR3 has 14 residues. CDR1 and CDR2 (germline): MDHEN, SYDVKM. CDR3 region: CASSFGSVNYGYTF. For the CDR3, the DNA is TGTGCCAGCAGTTTCGGGTCAGTCAACTATGGCTACACCTTC.

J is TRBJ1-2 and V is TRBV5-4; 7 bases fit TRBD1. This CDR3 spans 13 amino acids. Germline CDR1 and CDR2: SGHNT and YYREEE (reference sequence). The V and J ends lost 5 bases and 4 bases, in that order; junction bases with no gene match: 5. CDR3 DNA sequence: TGTGCCAGCAGAACTACAGGGGCCTATGGCTACACCTTC. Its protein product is CASRTTGAYGYTF.